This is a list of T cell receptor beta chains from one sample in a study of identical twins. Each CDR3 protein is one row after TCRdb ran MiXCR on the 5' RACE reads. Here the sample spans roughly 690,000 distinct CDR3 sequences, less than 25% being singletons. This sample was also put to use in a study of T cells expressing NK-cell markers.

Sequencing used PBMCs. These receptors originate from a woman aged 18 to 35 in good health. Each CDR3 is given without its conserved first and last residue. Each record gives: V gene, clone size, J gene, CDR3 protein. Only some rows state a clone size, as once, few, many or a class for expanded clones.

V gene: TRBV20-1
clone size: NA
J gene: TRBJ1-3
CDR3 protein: SATGQGAGNTIY

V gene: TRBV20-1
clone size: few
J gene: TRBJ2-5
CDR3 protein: SARGEGIETQY

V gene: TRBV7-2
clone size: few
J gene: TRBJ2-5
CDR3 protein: ASSSIAGIETQY

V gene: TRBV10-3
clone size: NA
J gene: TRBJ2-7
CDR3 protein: AISDSKTQTYEQY

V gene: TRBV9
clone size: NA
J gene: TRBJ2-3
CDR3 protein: ASSVVTGGRGDTQY

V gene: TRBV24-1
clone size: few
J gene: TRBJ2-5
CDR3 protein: ATSDLVGGLHQETQY

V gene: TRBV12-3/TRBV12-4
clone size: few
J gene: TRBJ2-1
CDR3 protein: ASSLSGGNNEQF

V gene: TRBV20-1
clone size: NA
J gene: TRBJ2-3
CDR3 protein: SALPPLAGFLTGTQY

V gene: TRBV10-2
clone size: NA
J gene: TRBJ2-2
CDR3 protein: ASSGAWRAGELF

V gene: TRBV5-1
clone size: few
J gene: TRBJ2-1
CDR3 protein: ASSAWTVKNEQF

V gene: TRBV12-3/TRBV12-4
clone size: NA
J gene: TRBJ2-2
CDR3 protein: ASSLSLQGANGELF

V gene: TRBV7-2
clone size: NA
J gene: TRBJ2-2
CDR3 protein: ASSSGLATGAGELF

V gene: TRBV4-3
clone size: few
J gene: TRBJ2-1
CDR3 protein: ASSQEFYSYNEQF

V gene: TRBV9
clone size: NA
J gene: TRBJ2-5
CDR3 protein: ASGGDREETQY

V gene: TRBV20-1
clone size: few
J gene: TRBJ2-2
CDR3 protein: SATQGGRNSGRELF

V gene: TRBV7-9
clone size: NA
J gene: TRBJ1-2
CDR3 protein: ASSLVVTGSGYT

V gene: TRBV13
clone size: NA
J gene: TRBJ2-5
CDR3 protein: ASSLEGSQTQY

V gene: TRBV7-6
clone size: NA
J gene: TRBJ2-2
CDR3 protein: ASSPSYRGGELF

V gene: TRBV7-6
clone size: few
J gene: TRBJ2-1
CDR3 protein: ASSSNRGTYNEQF

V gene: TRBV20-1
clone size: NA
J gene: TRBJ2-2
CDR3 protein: SAIDRGNTGELF

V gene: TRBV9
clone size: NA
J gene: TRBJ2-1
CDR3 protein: ASSVELGNEQF

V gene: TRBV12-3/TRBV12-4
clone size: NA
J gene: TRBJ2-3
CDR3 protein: ASSLDNTQY

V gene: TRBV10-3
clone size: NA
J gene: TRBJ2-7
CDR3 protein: AISGTGGDEQY

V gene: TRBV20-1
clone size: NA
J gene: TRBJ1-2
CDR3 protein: SATGQGPGYT

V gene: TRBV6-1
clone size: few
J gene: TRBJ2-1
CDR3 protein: ASSRAGGFYNEQF

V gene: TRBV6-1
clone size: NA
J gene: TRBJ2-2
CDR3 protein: ASKWGDTGELF

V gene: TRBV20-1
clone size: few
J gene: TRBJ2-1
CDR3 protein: SARETYGSFAGQF

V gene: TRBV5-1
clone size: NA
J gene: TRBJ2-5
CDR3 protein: ASSLASARGETQY

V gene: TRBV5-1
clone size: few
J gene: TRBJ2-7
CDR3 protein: ASSSGGLGSEQY

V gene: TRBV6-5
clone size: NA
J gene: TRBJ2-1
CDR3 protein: ASSSPGQGSIEQF

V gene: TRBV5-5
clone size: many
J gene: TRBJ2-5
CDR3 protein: ASSPGLAGYQETQY

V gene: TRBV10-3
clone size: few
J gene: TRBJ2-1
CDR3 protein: AIESGRGNEQF

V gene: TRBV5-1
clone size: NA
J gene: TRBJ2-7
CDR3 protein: ASSPELGLASHEQY

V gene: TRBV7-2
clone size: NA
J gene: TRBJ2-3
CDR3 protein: ASSSRAGDGTDTQY

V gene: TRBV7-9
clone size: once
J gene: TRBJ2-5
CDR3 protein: ASSSDSGTQY

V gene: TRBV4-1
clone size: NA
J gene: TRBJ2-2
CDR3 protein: ASSQEGLGTGELF

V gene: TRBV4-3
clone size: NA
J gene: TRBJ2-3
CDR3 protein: ASSPASVSTDTQY

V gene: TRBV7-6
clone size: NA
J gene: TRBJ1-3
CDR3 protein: ASSSPLAGNTIY

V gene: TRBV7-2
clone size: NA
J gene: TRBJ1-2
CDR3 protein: ASSLEAGGGYT

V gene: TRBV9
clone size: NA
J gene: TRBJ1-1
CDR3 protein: ASSHGTGDTEAF

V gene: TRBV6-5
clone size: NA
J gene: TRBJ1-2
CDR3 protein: ASSYSKQGQGRGYT

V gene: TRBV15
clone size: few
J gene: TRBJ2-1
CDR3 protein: ATSRSSGASGNEQF

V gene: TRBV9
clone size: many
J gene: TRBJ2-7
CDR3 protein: ASSPGPADEQY

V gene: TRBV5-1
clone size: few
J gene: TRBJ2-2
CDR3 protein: ASSRDVLAGTGELF

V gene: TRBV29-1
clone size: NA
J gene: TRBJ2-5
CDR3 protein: SVTDRAHQETQY

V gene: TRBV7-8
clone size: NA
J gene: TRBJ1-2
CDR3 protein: ASSSGRRGYGYT

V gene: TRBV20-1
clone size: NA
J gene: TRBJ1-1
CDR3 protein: SATRGGPNTEAF

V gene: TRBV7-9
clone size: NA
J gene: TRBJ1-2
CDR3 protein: ASSTEVGQTYGYT

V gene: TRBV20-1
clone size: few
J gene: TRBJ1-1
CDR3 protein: SVPGWSNTEAF

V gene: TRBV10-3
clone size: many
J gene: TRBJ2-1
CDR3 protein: AIGLAGNEQF

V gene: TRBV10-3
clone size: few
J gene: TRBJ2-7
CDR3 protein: AISETSGAYEQY

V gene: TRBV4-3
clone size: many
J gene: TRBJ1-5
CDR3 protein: ASSLTTGSNQPQH

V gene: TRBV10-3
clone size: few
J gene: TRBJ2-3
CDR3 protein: AIRAGESTDTQY

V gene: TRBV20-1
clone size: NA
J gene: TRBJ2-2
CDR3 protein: SARRGQGTTGELF

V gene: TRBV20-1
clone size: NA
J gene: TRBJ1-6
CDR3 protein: SARDLTDNSPLH

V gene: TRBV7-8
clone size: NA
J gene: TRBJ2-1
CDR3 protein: ASSLVRLAGGEQF

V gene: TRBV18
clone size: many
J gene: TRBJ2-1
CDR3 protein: ASSPPSSYNEQF

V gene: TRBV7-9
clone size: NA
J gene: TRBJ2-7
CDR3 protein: ASSLMREGEQY

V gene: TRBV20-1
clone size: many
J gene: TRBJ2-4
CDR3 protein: SAVGMAGDQNIQY

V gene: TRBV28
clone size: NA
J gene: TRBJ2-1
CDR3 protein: ASMTDLNNEQF